This T cell receptor (beta chain) was captured by sequencing in a study of T cell responses to AZD1222 COVID-19 vaccine. The assay was immunoSEQ multiplex PCR, and TCRdb's table has in-frame clones only and misses some. Among tens of thousands of clones, around 91% were seen once, and the ten largest hold roughly 8.1%. V lost 6 bases, J lost 4 bases, and 9 bases stayed unmatched. CDR1 SGHTA and CDR2 FQGNSA come from the germline V gene. This CDR3 contains 15 residues. The sample in question was peripheral blood, obtained on day 0 of AZD1222 vaccination. The clonotype originates from an adult in good health. The chain links TRBV7-2 to TRBJ2-5; 9 bases line up with TRBD1. The CDR3 DNA sequence: TGTGCCAGCAGGTACGGGACAGGGCACCGAGAGACCCAGTACTTC. This encodes CASRYGTGHRETQYF. Using reference TRBV7-2 and TRBJ2-5 for the parts outside the CDR3, the full variable domain is GAGVSQSPSNKVTEKGKDVELRCDPISGHTALYWYRQSLGQGLEFLIYFQGNSAPDKSGLPSDRFSAERTGGSVSTLTIQRTQQEDSAVYLCASRYGTGHRETQYFGPGTRLLVL.